These 8 T cell receptor beta chains were sequenced from one sample in a study of blood T cells in healthy people across ages. The use of a sample-barcoded 5' primer and a J-beta primer mix characterized a second PCR of about 7 to 12 cycles. MiXCR, applied by TCRdb to the 5' RACE reads, yields one record per CDR3 protein. Of hundreds of thousands of distinct CDR3 sequences detected, around 49% appear once; the ten largest clones hold approximately 32%. The sequencing input was blood. Source of these receptors: a woman aged 60-70 years in good health.

This clonotype occurred once. V usage is TRBV20-1 and J usage is TRBJ2-7; D gene unclear. Trimming took 0 bases from V and 5 from J, leaving 11 bases between them. Per germline, CDR1 DFQATT and CDR2 SNEGSKA (reference sequence). This CDR3 spans 13 amino acids. The CDR3 nucleotides are TGCAGTGCTAGAGATGATCGGTTCGACGAGCAGTACTTC. This translates into CSARDDRFDEQYF.

The table lists this clonotype with a few counts. The chain is built from TRBV7-8 and TRBJ1-1; D remains ambiguous. Germline CDR1 SGHVS, CDR2 FQNEAQ. The CDR3 loop spans 17 amino acids. Deletions cut 0 bases from V and 0 bases from J, with 14 bases between. CDR3 sequence (DNA): TGTGCCAGCAGCTTAGCTACTCTCCGACACATGAACACTGAAGCTTTCTTT. Amino acids: CASSLATLRHMNTEAFF.

There are a few counts of this clonotype. The chain joins TRBV20-1 to TRBJ2-1, with 7 nucleotides matching TRBD2. Germline values: CDR1 DFQATT, CDR2 SNEGSKA (reference sequence). CDR3 length equals 19 residues. Trimming at V came to 1 base and at J to 6 bases, leaving 21 bases not matched to a gene. CDR3 coding DNA: TGCAGTGCTAGAGGTAGGGAACCGGCCCGGAGCGGGATGTCCAATGAGCAGTTCTTC. Translation gives CSARGREPARSGMSNEQFF.

This clonotype has more than one count but fewer than ten. The V and J genes are TRBV5-1 and TRBJ2-7; D possibly corresponds to TRBD1 (5 bases). CDR1 and CDR2 from the germline V gene are SGHRS and YFSETQ. The length of the CDR3 is 14 residues. V gave up 2 bases and J gave up 2 bases, with 11 bases separating them. The CDR3 sequence: CASSLQEGTYEQYF. CDR3 nucleotides: TGCGCCAGCAGCTTACAGGAAGGGACCTACGAGCAGTACTTC.

The rearrangement uses TRBV25-1 and TRBJ2-3, with TRBD2 as a possible D gene (6 bases). The V gene lost 5 bases and the J gene lost 3 bases, with 12 bases spanning the gap. CDR1 is MGHDK, CDR2 SYGVNS, per germline. CDR3 size: 14 residues. CDR3 sequence (DNA): TGTGCCAGCAGTAAGGAGGGCGATACAGATACGCAGTATTTT. Translating gives CASSKEGDTDTQYF.

The genes are TRBV28 and TRBJ2-5; TRBD1 aligns across 9 bases. This CDR3 is 15 amino acids long. The germline V gene has CDR1 MDHEN and CDR2 SYDVKM. Trimming removed 8 bases from V and 11 bases from J; junction bases left unmatched: 18. DNA for the CDR3: TGTGCCAGCTCCCGCGCCGGGACAGGGTTCAATGAGCAGTACTTC. Its translation is CASSRAGTGFNEQYF.

The CDR3 here is CSARDPHQETQYF. The CDR3 bases are TGCAGTGCTAGAGATCCTCACCAAGAGACCCAGTACTTC. The rearrangement links TRBV20-1 to TRBJ2-7; no reliable D call. Near its end, the DNA agrees better with TRBJ2-5, so the J call may be wrong. The CDR3 is 13 amino acids. The germline V gene has CDR1 DFQATT and CDR2 SNEGSKA (reference sequence).

This rearrangement joins TRBV7-3 to TRBJ2-1; 11 bases agree with TRBD2. Germline V gives CDR1 SGHTA, CDR2 FQGTGA. The length of the CDR3 is 19 residues. With 2 bases clipped from V and 1 base from J, the junction kept 10 bases outside the gene matches. The CDR3 nucleotides are TGTGCCAGCAGCTTAGCGGCTAGCGGGAGGTCCCCTTCCTACAATGAGCAGTTCTTC. Translated, it gives CASSLAASGRSPSYNEQFF.